Described below is a single TCR beta chain sequence and its context. This entry belongs to a study of blood T cell repertoires in COVID-19. At the level of the study: Samples taken during acute and convalescent COVID-19 were collected in the United States, Italy and Spain. T cells, B-cell-depleted T cells, or PBMCs supplied cDNA or gDNA.

Clones were sequenced by immunoSEQ multiplex PCR, and TCRdb holds only the in-frame ones, with some missing. This table has fewer than 450,000 clones, around 89% appearing once. The CDR3 is 15 residues long. Trimming cost V 0 bases and J 8 bases; bases outside gene matches: 3. In germline, CDR1 is SGDLS, CDR2 YYNGEE. Recovery among Cohort 3 donors was established by two negative PCRs, clearance, or symptom resolution. The V call is TRBV9, the J call TRBJ2-1; 12 bases are a match to TRBD2. The sequencing input was PBMCs or T cells enriched from blood (not recorded which). The receptor's source is a woman between 18 and 29 years old who had recovered from COVID-19. CDR3 coding DNA: TGTGCCAGCAGCGTAGACCTAGCGGGGGGGTATGAGCAGTTCTTC. Translation gives CASSVDLAGGYEQFF.